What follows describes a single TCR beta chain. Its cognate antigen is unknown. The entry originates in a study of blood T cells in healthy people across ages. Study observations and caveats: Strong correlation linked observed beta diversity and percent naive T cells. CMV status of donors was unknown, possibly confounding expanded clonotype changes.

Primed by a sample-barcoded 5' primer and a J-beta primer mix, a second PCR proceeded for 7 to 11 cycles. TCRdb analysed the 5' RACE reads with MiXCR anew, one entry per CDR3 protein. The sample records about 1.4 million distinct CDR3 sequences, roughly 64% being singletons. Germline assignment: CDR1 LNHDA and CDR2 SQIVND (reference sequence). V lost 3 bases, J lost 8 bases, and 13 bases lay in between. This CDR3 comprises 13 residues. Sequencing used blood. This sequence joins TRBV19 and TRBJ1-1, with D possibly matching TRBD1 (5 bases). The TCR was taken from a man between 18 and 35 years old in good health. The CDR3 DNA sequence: TGTGCCAGTAGTATGTACGAAAGGACAGAAGCTTTCTTT. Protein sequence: CASSMYERTEAFF.